This TCR beta chain was identified in a study of blood T cell repertoires in COVID-19. Study-wide background: PBMCs, B-cell-depleted T cells, or T cells were the source of the cDNA or gDNA that made up the material.

Germline CDR1 reads SEHNR; CDR2 reads FQNEAQ (reference sequence). The CDR3 spans 14 residues. V was clipped by 7 bases and J by 7 bases, with 17 bases between them. Authors' data handling: Nucleated cell counts were estimated from reference gene primer amplification. Repertoires were generated with immunoSEQ multiplex PCR, while TCRdb's copy carries only in-frame clones and drops some. That table gives V, J and clone size, and the DNA gave D and trimming. The data show approximately 65,000 clones, 79% seen once. This TCR derives from a woman older than 75 with active or convalescent COVID-19. The rearrangement uses TRBV7-9 and TRBJ1-5; D is unclear. The material sequenced was peripheral blood. The DNA for the CDR3 is TGTGCCAGCACCAATTCCAATGGAGCCCAGCCCCAGCATTTT. Protein product: CASTNSNGAQPQHF.